Described below is a single T cell receptor (beta chain) sequence and its context. Using immunoSEQ multiplex PCR, the repertoire was profiled, and TCRdb retains in-frame clones only, with some absent. In the table there are around 100,000 clones, approximately 92% of which are singletons. This entry is derived from a study of T cell changes during pregnancy in multiple sclerosis. V lost 4 bases, J lost 1 base, and 5 bases stayed unmatched. Germline lookup yields CDR1 WSHSY and CDR2 SAAADI. CDR3 size: 16 residues. The TCR was taken from a female donor with multiple sclerosis, enrolled in a pregnancy study. The sample in question was peripheral blood, obtained in the second trimester of pregnancy. The chain carries TRBV10-2 and TRBJ2-1; 9 positions agree with TRBD1. CDR3 coding DNA: TGCGCCAGCAGTGCGGTCGGGACAGGGTCCTACAATGAGCAGTTCTTC. It is translated as CASSAVGTGSYNEQFF.